These 11 T cell receptor beta chains were all obtained from the same sample, sequenced in a study of T cell repertoires in cytomegalovirus infection. MiXCR, run by TCRdb on the reads, gives a single entry per CDR3 protein. The repertoire has 700,000 to 950,000 distinct CDR3 sequences, over 25% of them found once; the top ten carry roughly an eighth. These receptors are not linked to any known antigen. Sequencing used cultured CD8+ T cells from PBMCs, obtained from culture after CMV antigen stimulation. These receptors were obtained from a human donor in good health (CMV status not recorded). Some clones in this sample may be carry-over from other donors' samples.

This clonotype has a count of ten or more. V gene TRBV7-2 combines with J gene TRBJ1-5, with 11 nucleotides matching TRBD1. CDR1 and CDR2 (germline): SGHTA, FQGNSA. V was clipped by 6 bases and J by 2 bases; unmatched bases: 6. This CDR3 is built from 16 residues. Here the CDR3 reads CASRDPGQGGNQPQHF. As DNA, the CDR3 is TGTGCCAGCAGAGATCCGGGACAGGGGGGCAATCAGCCCCAGCATTTT.

About this clonotype: A read error is possible here, since a much larger clone lies one base away. V and J are TRBV6-1 and TRBJ2-1; the D gene could be TRBD1 or TRBD2 (6 bases each). The V gene's germline CDR1 is MNHNS and CDR2 SASEGT. The CDR3 loop spans 19 amino acids. V was trimmed by 5 bases and J by 1 base, leaving 24 bases between them. The CDR3 sequence is CASSNQWGDTPLSYNEQFF. In DNA, the CDR3 is TGTGCCAGCAGTAACCAGTGGGGGGACACACCGTTGTCCTACAATGAGCAGTTCTTC.

The chain couples TRBV6-2 or TRBV6-3 to TRBJ2-2, with 8 bases that match TRBD2. CDR1 and CDR2 from the germline V gene are MNHEY and SVGEGT. This CDR3 region has 16 residues. Trimming removed 6 bases from V and 3 bases from J; junction bases left unmatched: 9. The CDR3 sequence: CASSPGGGLYTGELFF. The CDR3 DNA sequence: TGTGCCAGCAGCCCGGGGGGGGGGCTGTACACCGGGGAGCTGTTTTTT.

V usage is TRBV11-2 and J usage is TRBJ2-2; D not resolved. Trimming removed 1 base at V and 0 bases at J, with 9 bases between. CDR3 size: 16 residues. The germline V gene encodes CDR1 SGHAT and CDR2 FQNNGV. The CDR3 loop reads CASSLVQITNTGELFF. CDR3 bases: TGTGCCAGCAGCTTAGTTCAGATTACGAACACCGGGGAGCTGTTTTTT.

Here the CDR3 DNA reads TGTGCCAGCAGCTCGCTGGCCAAATTGGGGGCAGATACGCAGTATTTT. This gives the protein CASSSLAKLGADTQYF. V and J are TRBV7-8 and TRBJ2-3; D possibly uses TRBD1 or TRBD2 (5 bases each). Germline V gene data show CDR1 as SGHVS and CDR2 as FQNEAQ. CDR3 length equals 16 residues. Deletions cut 4 bases from V and 4 bases from J, with 18 bases between.

This clonotype has just a few counts. The chain joins TRBV19 to TRBJ1-5; the D is unclear. V lost 0 bases and J lost 9, with 12 bases in between. Germline lookup yields CDR1 LNHDA and CDR2 SQIVND (reference sequence). The length of the CDR3 is 14 residues. The CDR3 is CASSIDRGFRPQHF. CDR3 DNA sequence: TGTGCCAGTAGTATAGATCGGGGATTCCGGCCCCAGCATTTT.

Of note for this clonotype: This could be a read error, since a much larger clone is one nucleotide away. This CDR3 reads CASSMSSIAGNEQFF. The CDR3 DNA sequence: TGTGCCAGCAGCATGTCCTCCATAGCGGGCAATGAGCAGTTCTTC. J is TRBJ2-1 and V is TRBV7-8, with 7 bases that match TRBD2. With 5 bases clipped from V and 6 bases from J, the junction kept 10 bases outside the gene matches. CDR1 SGHVS and CDR2 FQNEAQ come from the germline V gene. The CDR3 is 15 amino acids. Full variable domain (missing parts from reference TRBV7-8 and TRBJ2-1): GAGVSQSPRYKVAKRGQDVALRCDPISGHVSLFWYQQALGQGPEFLTYFQNEAQLDKSGLPSDRFFAERPEGSVSTLKIQRTQQEDSAVYLCASSMSSIAGNEQFFGPGTRLTVL.

Regarding this clonotype: The junction and the germline gene differ at one end; a read error may be behind it. The J gene is TRBJ2-1, the V gene TRBV27; D not certain. Germline-derived CDR1 and CDR2 are MNHEY and SMNVEV (reference sequence). CDR3 length: 15 amino acids. This CDR3 reads CANSLSLGSYNEQFF. The DNA of the CDR3 is TGTGCCAACAGTTTATCCCTAGGCTCCTACAATGAGCAGTTCTTC.

This clonotype was counted a few times. V gene TRBV5-6 combines with J gene TRBJ2-3, with 13 bases identical to TRBD2. Losses at the gene ends were 3 bases for V and 11 bases for J; bases not matched to a gene: 9. Looked up from germline, CDR1 is SGHDT and CDR2 is YYEEEE. The CDR3 extends over 15 amino acids. CDR3 coding DNA: TGTGCCAGCAGCTCGGGACTAGCGGGACCCCGTGAGCAGTATTTT. As protein: CASSSGLAGPREQYF.

This clonotype was observed many times. The chain has TRBV12-3 or TRBV12-4 and TRBJ1-2; D possibly corresponds to TRBD1 (6 bases). The CDR3 loop spans 13 amino acids. Deletions cut 1 base from V and 4 bases from J, with 7 bases between. The CDR3 sequence is CASSLGGAYGYTF. In DNA form, the CDR3 reads TGTGCCAGCAGTTTAGGGGGGGCCTATGGCTACACCTTC.

J is TRBJ2-1 and V is TRBV27; D may be TRBD2 (6 bases). The CDR3 loop spans 13 amino acids. V lost 4 bases, J lost 8 bases, and 12 bases lay in between. In germline, CDR1 is MNHEY, CDR2 SMNVEV (reference sequence). The DNA of the CDR3 is TGTGCCAGCAGTTCGGTGGGGAGGTATGAGCAGTTCTTC. Translated: CASSSVGRYEQFF.